The 12 T cell receptor beta chains below come from one sample, sequenced in a study of CD8 T cells in ankylosing spondylitis. Each CDR3 protein is one row after TCRdb ran MiXCR on the 5' RACE reads. The sample lists around 250,000 distinct CDR3 sequences, roughly a third occurring once. What was sequenced was blood, either unsorted or a sorted T cell fraction (not recorded which). These receptors came from a male donor with ankylosing spondylitis or in good health (not recorded which).

This chain uses TRBV4-2 with TRBJ1-1, with 7 bases aligning to TRBD1. The CDR3 has 19 residues. Germline V CDR1 and CDR2: LGHNA, YNFKEQ. J lost 4 bases, V lost 6 bases, and 23 bases had no gene match. Here the CDR3 reads CASRAQLGQTLGGSTEAFF. The CDR3, as DNA: TGTGCCAGCAGGGCCCAACTGGGACAGACTCTCGGTGGTAGCACTGAAGCTTTCTTT.

The rearrangement joins TRBV6-5 to TRBJ1-1; 8 positions agree with TRBD1. Germline trimming cut 1 base from V and 2 bases from J; bases unmatched to any gene: 9. Per the germline V gene, CDR1 is MNHEY and CDR2 is SVGAGI. There are 17 residues in the CDR3. Here the CDR3 DNA reads TGTGCCAGCAGTTACTGGTCGGGACAGGCCCGAAACACTGAAGCTTTCTTT. This gives the protein CASSYWSGQARNTEAFF.

The J gene is TRBJ2-5, the V gene TRBV20-1; possible D gene TRBD2, 7 bases. The V gene lost 6 bases and the J gene lost 0 bases, with 17 bases spanning the gap. The CDR3 has 15 amino acids. CDR1 is DFQATT and CDR2 is SNEGSKA in the germline V gene (reference sequence). The CDR3 sequence is CSALARGAYQETQYF. The DNA of the CDR3 is TGCAGTGCCCTAGCCCGGGGGGCCTACCAAGAGACCCAGTACTTC.

The sample holds a few counts of this clonotype. CDR3 DNA: TGCAGCGTTTCCACAGGGTACAATTCACCCCTCCACTTT. It encodes CSVSTGYNSPLHF. The chain has TRBV29-1 and TRBJ1-6; D might be TRBD1 (6 bases). Per the germline V gene, CDR1 is SQVTM and CDR2 is ANQGSEA. The length of the CDR3 is 13 residues. V was trimmed by 5 bases and J by 7 bases, leaving 12 bases between them.

The rearrangement uses TRBV6-1 and TRBJ2-7; 8 bases map to TRBD2. In germline, CDR1 is MNHNS, CDR2 SASEGT. This CDR3 spans 13 amino acids. V lost 6 bases to trimming and J lost 7 bases; unmatched junction nucleotides: 8. The CDR3: CASSLGLAREQYF. As DNA, the CDR3 is TGTGCCAGCAGCCTTGGACTAGCCAGGGAGCAGTACTTC.

Notes on this clonotype: The junction and the germline gene differ at one end; a read error may be behind it. The chain combines TRBV20-1 with TRBJ2-2; D uncertain. The CDR3 has 17 residues. Germline values: CDR1 DFQATT, CDR2 SNEGSKA (reference sequence). CDR3 nucleotides: TGCTGTGCTAGAATACTGGGCGGTAACCAGAACACCGGGGAGCTGTTTTTT. Its protein product is CCARILGGNQNTGELFF.

This sequence joins TRBV5-1 and TRBJ1-4; 7 nucleotides align to TRBD1. Germline CDR1 SGHRS, CDR2 YFSETQ. This CDR3 is 15 amino acids long. The J segment lost 6 bases and the V segment lost 3 bases, leaving 8 bases of the junction unmatched. The CDR3 region is CASSWTWDRYEKLFF. CDR3 bases: TGCGCCAGCAGCTGGACTTGGGACAGATATGAAAAACTGTTTTTT.

This clonotype has more than one count but fewer than ten. The gene calls are TRBV5-1 and TRBJ2-3; D is perhaps TRBD1 (5 bases). Trimming cost V 4 bases and J 0 bases, with 12 bases left between them. In germline, CDR1 is SGHRS, CDR2 YFSETQ. The CDR3 contains 15 residues. CDR3 residues: CASSPDIGSTDTQYF. CDR3 nucleotides: TGCGCCAGCAGCCCGGACATAGGCAGCACAGATACGCAGTATTTT.

This clonotype came up a few times. This chain uses TRBV12-3 or TRBV12-4 with TRBJ2-2; D is unresolved. The germline V and J ends were trimmed by 7 bases and 4 bases, with 16 bases remaining between them. The CDR3 has 15 residues. The CDR3 nucleotides read TGTGCCAGCACCCAACCCGGACCGATCACCGGGGAGCTGTTTTTT. Its protein is CASTQPGPITGELFF.

This chain links TRBV5-8 with TRBJ1-1; 7 bases map to TRBD1. V trimming: 4 bases; J trimming: 4 bases; junction bases outside the gene matches: 7. The germline V gene has CDR1 SGHTS and CDR2 YDEGEE. The CDR3 consists of 14 residues. The CDR3 region is CASSHRTGGTEAFF. Written as DNA, the CDR3 is TGTGCCAGCAGCCATCGGACAGGAGGCACTGAAGCTTTCTTT.

This sequence joins TRBV3-1 and TRBJ2-7, with no clear D. Germline V gene lookup returns CDR1 LGHDT and CDR2 YNNKEL (reference sequence). The CDR3 runs 11 residues. V was clipped by 2 bases and J by 7 bases, with 6 bases between them. CDR3 amino acids: CASSQSLEQYF. DNA of the CDR3: TGTGCCAGCAGCCAATCGCTTGAGCAGTACTTC.

This clonotype was seen a single time. The CDR3 bases are TGTGCCAGCAGCCCCGGGTCACCCTACGAGCAGTACTTC. Translating gives CASSPGSPYEQYF. The chain has TRBV14 and TRBJ2-7; unclear D gene. Germline V gene data show CDR1 as SGHDN and CDR2 as FVKESK. This CDR3 has 13 amino acids. V was trimmed by 4 bases and J by 2 bases, leaving 9 bases between them.